Below, one TCR beta chain is given with its context. Germline V gene lookup returns CDR1 SEHNR and CDR2 FQNEAQ (reference sequence). V lost 4 bases, J lost 2 bases, and 7 bases stayed unmatched. This CDR3 spans 17 amino acids. In the original processing: Reference gene primer amplification yielded estimated nucleated cell counts. The assay was immunoSEQ multiplex PCR, and TCRdb's table has in-frame clones only and misses some. The V and J calls and the clone size are those of that table, but D and trimming were determined from the DNA. The repertoire has about 200,000 clones, 84% of them found once; the top ten carry less than 20%. This specimen comes from a study of blood T cell repertoires in COVID-19. Study context: Samples taken during acute and convalescent COVID-19 were collected in the United States, Italy and Spain. T cells, B-cell-depleted T cells, or PBMCs supplied cDNA or gDNA.

The sequence derives from a human donor in a cohort sampled during active COVID-19. The sequenced sample was peripheral blood. The chain joins TRBV7-9 to TRBJ2-1, with 11 bases matching TRBD2. This CDR3 is CASSSYWTSGPYNEQFF. CDR3 nucleotides: TGTGCCAGCAGCTCCTACTGGACTAGCGGGCCCTACAATGAGCAGTTCTTC.